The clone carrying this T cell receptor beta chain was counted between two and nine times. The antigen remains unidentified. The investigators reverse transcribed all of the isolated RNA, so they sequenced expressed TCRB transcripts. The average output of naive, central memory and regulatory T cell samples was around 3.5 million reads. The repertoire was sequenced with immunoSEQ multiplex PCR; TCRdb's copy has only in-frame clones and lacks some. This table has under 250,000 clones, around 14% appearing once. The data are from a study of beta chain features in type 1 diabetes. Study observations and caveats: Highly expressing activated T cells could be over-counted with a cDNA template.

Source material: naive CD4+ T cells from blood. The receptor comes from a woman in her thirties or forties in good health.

The CDR3 DNA follows: TGCGCCAGCAGTCAACCGAATTACGGGGGACCCCACACAGATACGCAGTATTTT. Translating it yields CASSQPNYGGPHTDTQYF. This sequence joins TRBV23-1 and TRBJ2-3; the D gene is possibly TRBD2 (6 bases). TRBV23-1 counts as an open reading frame of uncertain function. V lost 2 bases and J 2 bases, leaving 20 bases between the germline ends. The CDR3 extends over 18 amino acids.